This T cell receptor (beta chain) was retrieved from a study of blood T cell repertoires in COVID-19. For the study at large: PBMCs, B-cell-depleted T cells, or T cells were the source of the cDNA or gDNA that made up the material.

Assay used: immunoSEQ multiplex PCR; TCRdb lists only in-frame clones, some missing. This sample has approximately 65,000 clones, with around 80% found just once. Cohort placement rested on clinical history that participants reported themselves. The germline CDR1 and CDR2 sequences are SGHDN and FVKESK. The CDR3 runs 14 residues. Trimming shortened V by 3 bases and J by 1 base, and 7 bases separated the two germline ends. The chain is built from TRBV14 and TRBJ2-1, with D tentatively TRBD2 (5 bases). The TCR was taken from a woman in her thirties or forties with acute COVID-19. The sample taken for sequencing was PBMCs or T cells enriched from blood (not recorded which). In DNA, the CDR3 is TGTGCCAGCAGCCAGGACTGGTCCTACAATGAGCAGTTCTTC. Translated, it gives CASSQDWSYNEQFF.